A single sample gave rise to the 14 T cell receptor beta chains below, sequenced in a study of T cells expressing NK-cell markers. Each CDR3 protein gets one entry in TCRdb, which reprocessed the 5' RACE reads and gives no DNA. The table for this sample gives roughly 390,000 distinct CDR3 sequences. Input material: blood T cells: a sorted CD56 or NKG2C T cell subset, CD4+ or CD8+ T cells, or bulk PBMC T cells (not recorded which). The receptors stem from a man aged 18-75 years in good health.

The chain employs TRBV20-1 and TRBJ2-5; the TRBD2 assignment by TCRdb is unverifiable without DNA. The germline CDR1 and CDR2 sequences are DFQATT and SNEGSKA (reference sequence). The CDR3 loop spans 14 amino acids. The CDR3 is CSAPLAGVQETQYF.

The chain combines TRBV6-2 or TRBV6-3 with TRBJ2-3; without DNA, the TCRdb call of TRBD2 cannot be checked. CDR3 length equals 16 residues. Germline V gene lookup returns CDR1 MNHEY and CDR2 SVGEGT. This chain's CDR3 is CASSYRLPAGGDTQYF.

The rearrangement joins TRBV12-3 or TRBV12-4 to TRBJ1-5; checking the TCRdb D call of TRBD1 is not possible without DNA. The CDR3 sequence is 16 residues long. CDR3 region: CASSLALRGSNQPQHF.

This sequence joins TRBV12-3 or TRBV12-4 and TRBJ2-1; without DNA, the TCRdb call of TRBD2 cannot be checked. CDR3 length equals 19 residues. The CDR3 is CASSFYSGLAGPSYNEQFF.

This rearrangement joins TRBV6-2 or TRBV6-3 to TRBJ1-1; the D call of TRBD1 rests on TCRdb alone, since no DNA is present to check it. The CDR3 covers 15 residues. Germline loops: CDR1 MNHEY, CDR2 SVGEGT. CDR3 sequence: CASTLRGAGNTEAFF.

The chain couples TRBV10-3 to TRBJ1-1; with no DNA, the TCRdb D assignment of TRBD1 cannot be verified. Germline V gene data show CDR1 as ENHRY and CDR2 as SYGVKD. There are 14 residues in the CDR3. Here the CDR3 reads CAISAHGGNTEAFF.

This chain joins TRBV6-1 and TRBJ2-6. This CDR3 is built from 15 residues. Germline CDR1 and CDR2: MNHNS and SASEGT. CDR3: CASSRQTSGANVLTF.

The chain's CDR3 is CASREAAGSSYEQYF. This chain joins TRBV5-1 and TRBJ2-7; TCRdb outputs TRBD2, but without DNA this stays unchecked. The CDR3 is 15 residues long. Germline V gene data show CDR1 as SGHRS and CDR2 as YFSETQ.

The chain recombines TRBV7-8 with TRBJ2-4. The CDR3 length is 14 residues. The germline CDR1 and CDR2 sequences are SGHVS and FQNEAQ. CDR3 sequence reads: CASSPFRSTGIQYF.

The rearrangement links TRBV5-5 to TRBJ1-6; TCRdb gives TRBD1 as the D gene, but with no DNA this cannot be confirmed. The CDR3 has 15 amino acids. CDR1 and CDR2 (germline): SGHKS, YYEKEE (reference sequence). The chain's CDR3 is CASSATGGNNSPLHF.

The CDR3 sequence: CASSLARGGAGNEQFF. The J gene is TRBJ2-1, the V gene TRBV7-2; TCRdb's assignment of TRBD2 cannot be checked, as there is no DNA. CDR3 size: 16 residues. Germline CDR1 is SGHTA and CDR2 is FQGNSA.

J is TRBJ2-3 and V is TRBV6-1. The CDR3 has 13 residues. Per germline, CDR1 MNHNS and CDR2 SASEGT. CDR3 in amino acids: CASGSLITDTQYF.

The chain joins TRBV4-2 to TRBJ2-5; with no DNA, the TCRdb D assignment of TRBD2 cannot be verified. CDR3 length: 18 amino acids. CDR1 and CDR2 (germline): LGHNA, YNFKEQ. The CDR3 sequence is CASSQDSLAGGRQETQYF.

The V and J genes are TRBV15 and TRBJ2-7; TCRdb calls TRBD1, which cannot be checked without DNA. The CDR3 has 17 residues. Per germline, CDR1 LNHNV and CDR2 YYDKDF (reference sequence). CDR3 in amino acids: CATSRDRPGKGSYEQYF.